Below, 27 T cell receptor beta chains from the same sample are listed, as sequenced in a study of blood T cell repertoires in COVID-19. Profiled with immunoSEQ multiplex PCR; TCRdb holds only in-frame clones, not every one. The table shows some 68,000 clones, with about 80% occurring only once. Sequenced material: peripheral blood. The receptors originated from a man in his 70s with acute or convalescent COVID-19.

The chain combines TRBV7-2 with TRBJ2-1, with 12 bases identical to TRBD2. The CDR3 has 14 residues. After removal of 6 bases from V and 8 bases from J, the junction contained 5 bases not matched to a gene. Per germline, CDR1 SGHTA and CDR2 FQGNSA. Here the CDR3 reads CASRMTSGSDEQFF. The CDR3 nucleotides read TGTGCCAGCAGGATGACTAGCGGGAGCGATGAGCAGTTCTTC.

This clone occurred a few times. This chain links TRBV7-9 with TRBJ1-1, with unresolved D. Between the trimmed V and J ends, which lost 1 base and 10 bases, there was a span of 19 bases. Germline V gene lookup returns CDR1 SEHNR and CDR2 FQNEAQ (reference sequence). This CDR3 has 15 residues. The CDR3 DNA follows: TGTGCCAGCAGCTTAGAATTGGAACTGGGAGATGGAGCTTTCTTT. It is translated as CASSLELELGDGAFF.

The rearrangement links TRBV24-1 to TRBJ1-4; 9 bases agree with TRBD1. Germline V CDR1 and CDR2: KGHDR, SFDVKD. The CDR3 is 17 residues long. J was trimmed by 4 bases and V by 6 bases; bases with no gene match: 11. This chain's CDR3 is CATSKGQGLDDNEKLFF. CDR3 DNA sequence: TGTGCCACCAGTAAGGGACAGGGCCTCGACGATAATGAAAAACTGTTTTTT.

This sequence joins TRBV24-1 and TRBJ2-1; 8 nucleotides align to TRBD2. CDR3 length equals 14 residues. V dropped 6 bases and J dropped 6; count of bases not matched to a gene: 6. Germline CDR1 KGHDR, CDR2 SFDVKD. CDR3 DNA: TGTGCCACCAGTAGCTGGACTAGCAGCAATGAGCAGTTCTTC. Protein: CATSSWTSSNEQFF.

The chain employs TRBV6-5 and TRBJ2-1, with TRBD2 identical over 9 bases. The germline V gene has CDR1 MNHEY and CDR2 SVGAGI. This CDR3 has 15 amino acids. V lost 0 bases and J lost 10; bases outside the gene matches: 7. CDR3 nucleotide sequence: TGTGCCAGCAGTTACTCGAAGGTAGCGGGAGCCGAGCAGTTCTTC. Translated, it gives CASSYSKVAGAEQFF.

This clone has just a few counts. The V call is TRBV12-3 or TRBV12-4, the J call TRBJ2-6; D is unclear. Trimming took off 5 bases at V and 0 bases at J, with 2 bases between the two ends. CDR3 size: 13 residues. The CDR3 DNA reads TGTGCCAGCAGTCACTCTGGGGCCAACGTCCTGACTTTC. Translating gives CASSHSGANVLTF.

The gene calls are TRBV5-1 and TRBJ2-7; tentative D call: TRBD2 (6 bases). V was shortened by 3 bases and J by 5 bases, with 18 bases between the two germline ends. This CDR3 comprises 15 residues. Germline-derived CDR1 and CDR2 are SGHRS and YFSETQ. The CDR3 nucleotides read TGCGCCAGCAGCTCTGTGAGCGGGTTGAGCGACGAGCAGTACTTC. It translates to CASSSVSGLSDEQYF.

The chain combines TRBV28 with TRBJ2-1; 10 bases align to TRBD1. This CDR3 has 15 amino acids. The V gene's germline CDR1 is MDHEN and CDR2 SYDVKM. Trimming cost V 6 bases and J 6 bases; bases outside gene matches: 8. The CDR3 DNA sequence: TGTGCCAGCAGCTGGGGACAGGGGTTCTCCAATGAGCAGTTCTTC. It is translated as CASSWGQGFSNEQFF. Full variable domain (missing parts from reference TRBV28 and TRBJ2-1): DVKVTQSSRYLVKRTGEKVFLECVQDMDHENMFWYRQDPGLGLRLIYFSYDVKMKEKGDIPEGYSVSREKKERFSLILESASTNQTSMYLCASSWGQGFSNEQFFGPGTRLTVL.

V usage is TRBV13 and J usage is TRBJ2-7; D possibly corresponds to TRBD2 (5 bases). Deletions cut 0 bases from V and 2 bases from J, with 8 bases between. Germline CDR1 and CDR2: PRHDT and FYEKMQ (reference sequence). The CDR3 consists of 14 residues. CDR3 protein: CASSLGGKPYEQYF. The DNA for the CDR3 is TGTGCCAGCAGCTTAGGCGGGAAGCCCTACGAGCAGTACTTC.

The rearrangement joins TRBV4-1 to TRBJ2-3; TRBD1 is a possible D gene (5 bases). The germline V gene encodes CDR1 MGHRA and CDR2 YSYEKL. Trimming cost V 0 bases and J 2 bases, with 12 bases left between them. The CDR3 is made up of 16 amino acids. This chain's CDR3 is CASSQDSFRATDTQYF. CDR3 nucleotide sequence: TGCGCCAGCAGCCAAGACAGCTTCAGGGCCACAGATACGCAGTATTTT.

V and J are TRBV28 and TRBJ2-2; 7 positions match TRBD1. Germline V CDR1 and CDR2: MDHEN, SYDVKM. The CDR3 is made up of 13 amino acids. V was clipped by 8 bases and J by 6 bases; unmatched bases: 6. The CDR3 region is CASERGQAGELFF. The DNA for the CDR3 is TGTGCCAGCGAGAGGGGGCAAGCCGGGGAGCTGTTTTTT.

The chain links TRBV1 to TRBJ2-7; the table's D call of TRBD2 was not tested on the DNA. TRBV1 is annotated as a pseudogene. The CDR3 runs to 17 residues. The chain's CDR3 is CTSSQRIPSGAAYEQYF. The DNA for the CDR3 is TGCACCAGCAGCCAAAGGATCCCTAGCGGGGCCGCCTACGAGCAGTACTTC.

The chain recombines TRBV7-9 with TRBJ2-1, with D unresolved. Germline CDR1 SEHNR, CDR2 FQNEAQ (reference sequence). This CDR3 has 15 residues. With 2 bases removed from V and 3 bases from J, the gap between germline ends came to 11 bases. CDR3 nucleotides: TGTGCCAGCAGCTTACCGAAGCCTGACTACAATGAGCAGTTCTTC. Amino acid sequence: CASSLPKPDYNEQFF.

The gene calls are TRBV10-1 and TRBJ1-1; 9 nucleotides align to TRBD1. This CDR3 contains 15 residues. Per germline, CDR1 WNHNN and CDR2 SYGVQD (reference sequence). The J segment lost 0 bases and the V segment lost 6 bases, leaving 5 bases of the junction unmatched. The chain's CDR3 is CASRGGQGLNTEAFF. The DNA for the CDR3 is TGCGCCAGCAGAGGGGGACAGGGACTGAACACTGAAGCTTTCTTT.

This sequence joins TRBV27 and TRBJ1-5; 8 positions match TRBD1. Germline V gives CDR1 MNHEY, CDR2 SMNVEV (reference sequence). CDR3 length: 18 residues. V shed 4 bases, J shed 0 bases, and the junction held 11 bases outside the gene matches. CDR3 nucleotides: TGTGCCAGCAGTTCGGGACAGGAGGGGCCTTATAGCAATCAGCCCCAGCATTTT. Amino acids: CASSSGQEGPYSNQPQHF.

The chain carries TRBV19 and TRBJ2-1; D is possibly TRBD2 (5 bases). The CDR3 sequence is 14 residues long. Germline CDR1 is LNHDA and CDR2 is SQIVND (reference sequence). Deletions cut 3 bases from V and 7 bases from J, with 13 bases between. The CDR3 spells CASSMVYRGNEQFF. The CDR3 bases are TGTGCCAGTAGTATGGTGTATCGGGGTAATGAGCAGTTCTTC.

The V gene is TRBV28, the J gene TRBJ2-7, with D possibly being TRBD2 (6 bases). Germline V gene sequence: CDR1 MDHEN, CDR2 SYDVKM. V was pared by 2 bases and J by 7 bases, with 18 bases between. The CDR3 has 15 residues. The CDR3 loop is CASSLRTLGSEEQYF. CDR3 nucleotide sequence: TGTGCCAGCAGTTTAAGGACACTCGGGAGTGAGGAGCAGTACTTC.

J is TRBJ2-7 and V is TRBV27; 11 bases are a match to TRBD1. Germline lookup yields CDR1 MNHEY and CDR2 SMNVEV (reference sequence). Germline trimming cut 5 bases from V and 6 bases from J; bases unmatched to any gene: 9. This CDR3 comprises 15 residues. CDR3 protein: CASSLVADRGREQYF. CDR3 in DNA: TGTGCCAGCAGTCTAGTGGCGGACAGGGGGCGCGAGCAGTACTTC.

This chain links TRBV11-2 with TRBJ2-2, with D perhaps TRBD1 (5 bases). The CDR3 covers 16 residues. Germline values: CDR1 SGHAT, CDR2 FQNNGV. The V end was cut by 5 bases, the J end by 5 bases, with 18 bases between. CDR3 amino acids: CASSLIQGRRTGELFF. CDR3 DNA: TGTGCCAGCAGCCTAATTCAGGGCAGACGGACCGGGGAGCTGTTTTTT.

The chain is built from TRBV5-4 and TRBJ2-5; TRBD1 matches at 8 bases. J gave up 2 bases and V 4 bases, and 1 base lay outside the gene matches. The germline gives CDR1 SGHNT, CDR2 YYREEE (reference sequence). The CDR3 loop spans 13 amino acids. The CDR3 sequence is CASSRDRQETQYF. The CDR3 region has the DNA TGTGCCAGCAGCCGGGACAGGCAAGAGACCCAGTACTTC.

The J gene is TRBJ2-3, the V gene TRBV6-6; D call uncertain. Germline CDR1 and CDR2: MNHNY and SVGAGI (reference sequence). V lost 11 bases and J lost 5, with 11 bases in between. This CDR3 is 11 amino acids long. The CDR3 region has the DNA TGTGCCGCCGTCTTCGGAGATACGCAGTATTTT. Amino acids: CAAVFGDTQYF.

The chain combines TRBV4-1 with TRBJ1-2; 7 nucleotides line up with TRBD1. Germline CDR1 reads MGHRA; CDR2 reads YSYEKL. This CDR3 is 16 amino acids long. The V gene end was trimmed by 4 bases and the J gene end by 1 base; junction bases not matched to a gene: 9. For the CDR3, the DNA is TGCGCCAGCAGCCCAATGGGGACAGCCGTTAACTATGGCTACACCTTC. It yields the protein CASSPMGTAVNYGYTF.

The chain joins TRBV18 to TRBJ2-3; D remains unclear. Between the trimmed V and J ends, which lost 0 bases and 2 bases, there was a span of 3 bases. The germline V gene has CDR1 KGHSH and CDR2 LQKENI. The CDR3 length is 13 residues. The CDR3 here is CASSPPATDTQYF. CDR3 DNA sequence: TGTGCCAGCTCACCACCGGCCACAGATACGCAGTATTTT.

V usage is TRBV19 and J usage is TRBJ2-5, with TRBD1 as a possible D gene (6 bases). CDR3 length: 15 amino acids. The germline CDR1 and CDR2 sequences are LNHDA and SQIVND (reference sequence). V lost 2 bases and J 1 base, leaving 11 bases between the germline ends. CDR3 nucleotides: TGTGCCAGTAGTATAATGAACAGGGTCCAAGAGACCCAGTACTTC. Translating gives CASSIMNRVQETQYF.

The rearrangement uses TRBV15 and TRBJ2-7; D possibly corresponds to TRBD2 (6 bases). The germline gives CDR1 LNHNV, CDR2 YYDKDF (reference sequence). V was pared by 4 bases and J by 0 bases, with 13 bases between. This CDR3 is built from 15 residues. CDR3 in DNA: TGTGCCACCAGCAAACTAGCTGCCAACTCCTACGAGCAGTACTTC. Residues: CATSKLAANSYEQYF.

The chain employs TRBV19 and TRBJ2-3, with TRBD1 matching over 7 bases. The CDR3 consists of 15 residues. Germline V gives CDR1 LNHDA, CDR2 SQIVND (reference sequence). Trimming removed 6 bases from V and 4 bases from J; junction bases left unmatched: 10. CDR3 sequence: CASRPLGQAADTQYF. The CDR3 nucleotides are TGTGCCAGTAGACCTCTCGGACAGGCGGCAGATACGCAGTATTTT.

This rearrangement joins TRBV2 to TRBJ2-5, with 9 bases matching TRBD2. The CDR3 totals 14 residues. V trimming: 6 bases; J trimming: 5 bases; junction bases outside the gene matches: 7. Germline CDR1 and CDR2: SNHLY and FYNNEI. The CDR3 loop reads CASSGLATGETQYF. CDR3 sequence (DNA): TGTGCCAGCAGCGGACTAGCGACCGGGGAGACCCAGTACTTC.